The source of this T cell receptor beta chain is a study of monozygotic twins with cystic fibrosis. For this clone: The target antigen is unknown.

CDR1 SGHVS and CDR2 FQNEAQ come from the germline V gene. This CDR3 has 12 residues. The V end lost 4 bases, the J end lost 4 bases, and 7 bases lay between the germline ends. Libraries were prepared by immunoSEQ multiplex PCR; TCRdb keeps only in-frame clonotypes and omits some of them. The sample has about 10,000 clones, 99% seen once; the top ten hold around 0.38%. Study-wide results and limits: In 13 of 16 pairs, V gene usage was closest to the co-twin's. No link emerged between shared CDR3 counts and age, concordance or severity.

V usage is TRBV7-8 and J usage is TRBJ1-1; D not certain. The clonotype comes from a man younger than 35 with cystic fibrosis. The source material was blood. The CDR3 DNA is TGTGCCAGCAGCTCCCTATTCACTGAAGCTTTCTTT. It translates to CASSSLFTEAFF.